One and the same sample provided the 11 T cell receptor beta chains below, sequenced in a study of T cells in Graves' hyperthyroidism and ophthalmopathy. It was RNA transcripts that yielded the amplified TCR beta CDR3 regions. Using the HTBI primer set, a first-round RT-PCR was run on the TCR CDR3. TCRdb re-called the multiplex PCR reads with MiXCR, one entry per CDR3 protein. The table records some 350,000 distinct CDR3 sequences, approximately 13% of them present only once. The sequenced sample consisted of blood. These receptors were obtained from a woman in her 40s with Graves' ophthalmopathy.

This clonotype occurred many times. This chain uses TRBV5-5 with TRBJ2-3; D is undetermined. Germline-derived CDR1 and CDR2 are SGHKS and YYEKEE (reference sequence). V dropped 1 base and J dropped 2 bases, with 11 bases sitting between them. The CDR3 is made up of 15 amino acids. CDR3 nucleotide sequence: TGTGCCAGCAGCTTGTCGGGTTTGGACACAGATACGCAGTATTTT. It encodes CASSLSGLDTDTQYF. Complete variable domain (other parts from reference TRBV5-5 and TRBJ2-3): DAGVTQSPTHLIKTRGQQVTLRCSPISGHKSVSWYQQVLGQGPQFIFQYYEKEERGRGNFPDRFSARQFPNYSSELNVNALLLGDSALYLCASSLSGLDTDTQYFGPGTRLTVL.

This chain uses TRBV19 with TRBJ1-4; possibly TRBD1 for D (6 bases). Germline-derived CDR1 and CDR2 are LNHDA and SQIVND (reference sequence). The CDR3 runs to 14 residues. With 3 bases removed from V and 3 bases from J, the gap between germline ends came to 8 bases. For the CDR3, the DNA is TGTGCCAGTAGTATTCGGGGGCCTAATGAAAAACTGTTTTTT. Translated: CASSIRGPNEKLFF.

This clonotype was observed at least ten times. V is TRBV20-1 and J is TRBJ2-7, with TRBD1 matching over 7 bases. Germline V gene sequence: CDR1 DFQATT, CDR2 SNEGSKA (reference sequence). This CDR3 comprises 13 residues. V gave up 3 bases and J gave up 6 bases; unmatched junction bases: 8. The CDR3 reads CSARRDSRGEQYF. CDR3 DNA: TGCAGTGCTAGGAGGGACAGCCGGGGCGAGCAGTACTTC.

The table lists this clonotype with many counts. The chain joins TRBV28 to TRBJ1-2; 9 bases fit TRBD1. The CDR3 sequence is 15 residues long. Losses at the gene ends were 3 bases for V and 2 bases for J; bases not matched to a gene: 4. The germline gives CDR1 MDHEN, CDR2 SYDVKM. Written as DNA, the CDR3 is TGTGCCAGCAGTTTTCCCGGGACAGGGAACTATGGCTACACCTTC. Residues: CASSFPGTGNYGYTF.

There are many counts of this clonotype. This rearrangement joins TRBV10-3 to TRBJ2-1, with a weak D call TRBD2 (6 bases). CDR1 and CDR2 (germline): ENHRY, SYGVKD. V dropped 1 base and J dropped 6 bases, with 16 bases sitting between them. CDR3 length: 16 residues. CDR3 DNA sequence: TGTGCCATCAGTGAGTTCGCCCCAGCGGGTGGCAATGAGCAGTTCTTC. This translates into CAISEFAPAGGNEQFF.

Ten or more counts support this clonotype. This rearrangement joins TRBV27 to TRBJ2-3; 9 bases map to TRBD1. The CDR3 covers 17 residues. V lost 5 bases and J lost 5; bases outside the gene matches: 14. The V gene's germline CDR1 is MNHEY and CDR2 SMNVEV (reference sequence). In nucleotides, the CDR3 is TGTGCCAGCAGTACTTACCCGGGACAGGGAGCGAGAGATACGCAGTATTTT. This sequence encodes CASSTYPGQGARDTQYF.

This clonotype has at least ten counts. CDR3 coding DNA: TGCGCCAGCGCGGTAGGGGGCTCGGTTGGCACTGAAGCTTTCTTT. The encoded protein is CASAVGGSVGTEAFF. The genes are TRBV5-1 and TRBJ1-1, with 7 bases that match TRBD1. V shed 7 bases and J 4 bases; nucleotides not matched to a gene: 13. This CDR3 is 15 amino acids long. The germline gives CDR1 SGHRS, CDR2 YFSETQ.

V usage is TRBV6-2 or TRBV6-3 and J usage is TRBJ2-2, with 12 positions matching TRBD2. The length of the CDR3 is 13 residues. Trimming took 8 bases from V and 9 from J; bases not matched to a gene: 4. The germline CDR1 and CDR2 sequences are MNHEY and SVGEGT. The CDR3 is CASFGLAGWELFF. The DNA of the CDR3 is TGTGCCAGCTTCGGACTAGCGGGGTGGGAGCTGTTTTTT.

This clonotype was observed at least ten times. The chain recombines TRBV29-1 with TRBJ2-5; a possible D gene is TRBD2 (5 bases). Germline loops: CDR1 SQVTM, CDR2 ANQGSEA. The V end was cut by 7 bases, the J end by 2 bases, with 11 bases between. The CDR3 has 12 amino acids. CDR3 region: CSGENGQETQYF. CDR3 sequence (DNA): TGCAGCGGGGAGAATGGGCAAGAGACCCAGTACTTC.

The chain employs TRBV19 and TRBJ2-7, with 8 bases aligning to TRBD1. Germline-derived CDR1 and CDR2 are LNHDA and SQIVND (reference sequence). J gave up 6 bases and V 3 bases, and 7 bases lay outside the gene matches. This CDR3 spans 14 amino acids. The CDR3 sequence is CASSISSGTGEQYF. In nucleotides, the CDR3 is TGTGCCAGTAGTATTTCTTCGGGGACAGGCGAGCAGTACTTC.

Here the CDR3 reads CSAREAPYEQYF. As DNA, the CDR3 is TGCAGTGCTAGAGAGGCGCCCTACGAGCAGTACTTC. The chain is built from TRBV20-1 and TRBJ2-7; D unclear. Trimming took 0 bases from V and 2 from J, leaving 5 bases between them. CDR1 is DFQATT and CDR2 is SNEGSKA in the germline V gene (reference sequence). This CDR3 has 12 amino acids.